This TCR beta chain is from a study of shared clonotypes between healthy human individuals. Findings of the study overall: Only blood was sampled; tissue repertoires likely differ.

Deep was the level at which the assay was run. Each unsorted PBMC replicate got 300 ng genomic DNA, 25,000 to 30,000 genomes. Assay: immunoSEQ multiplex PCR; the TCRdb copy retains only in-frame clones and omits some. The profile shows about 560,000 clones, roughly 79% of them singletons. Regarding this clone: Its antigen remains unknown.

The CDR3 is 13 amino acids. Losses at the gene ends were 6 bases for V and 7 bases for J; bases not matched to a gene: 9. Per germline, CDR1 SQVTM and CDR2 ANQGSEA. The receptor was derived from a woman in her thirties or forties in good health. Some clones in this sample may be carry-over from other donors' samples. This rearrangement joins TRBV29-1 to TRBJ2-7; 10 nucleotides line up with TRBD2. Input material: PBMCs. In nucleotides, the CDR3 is TGCAGCGTGCGGACTAGCGGAATGGGGGAGCAGTACTTC. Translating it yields CSVRTSGMGEQYF.